The 27 T cell receptor beta chains reported below all come from one sample, sequenced in a study of T cells in Graves' hyperthyroidism and ophthalmopathy (dated by TCRdb to between 2018 and 2021). Library preparation used multiplex PCR. Sequencing used an Illumina HiSeq 2000. The TCR beta CDR3 regions were amplified from the RNA transcripts. For the first round of RT-PCR on the TCR CDR3, the HTBI primer set was used together with the Qiagen OneStep RT-PCR kit. TCRdb reprocessed the public reads (quality trimming at Q25 with fastp, clone calling with MiXCR) and kept in-frame beta chains. Rows with one shared CDR3 protein collapse into an entry with the most common genes and DNA. The table for this sample lists approximately 300,000 distinct CDR3 sequences; around 15% of them were counted only once. Of the sample, roughly 53% is held by the ten largest clones. The sample comprised blood. The receptors originated from a woman aged 55 to 70 with Graves' ophthalmopathy.

This clonotype was counted a few times. The V call is TRBV11-2, the J call TRBJ1-4; TRBD1 is a possible D gene (6 bases). Germline V lookup: CDR1 SGHAT, CDR2 FQNNGV. This CDR3 has 17 amino acids. Trimming took off 1 base at V and 10 bases at J, with 22 bases between the two ends. The CDR3 DNA sequence: TGTGCCAGCAGCTTAGGCCCCAAGCAAAGGGGAGGGGGAAAACTGTTTTTT. It encodes CASSLGPKQRGGGKLFF.

Remarks on this clonotype: A much larger clone is a single base away; this may be a read error. The CDR3 region has the DNA TGTGCCAGCAATGAAGTTTCGGGAAACATTCGGTACTTC. It codes for CASNEVSGNIRYF. This sequence joins TRBV28 and TRBJ2-4; maybe TRBD2 (5 bases). Germline lookup yields CDR1 MDHEN and CDR2 SYDVKM. The CDR3 consists of 13 residues.

The chain couples TRBV20-1 to TRBJ1-1, with D hard to call. The CDR3 has 13 residues. Germline values: CDR1 DFQATT, CDR2 SNEGSKA (reference sequence). V was pared by 6 bases and J by 0 bases, with 11 bases between. In nucleotides, the CDR3 is TGCAGTGCCGAAGGACCGCTGAACACTGAAGCTTTCTTT. Protein: CSAEGPLNTEAFF.

In its sample, this clonotype was seen a few times. This sequence joins TRBV20-1 and TRBJ2-2, with D perhaps matching TRBD2 (5 bases). The CDR3 contains 16 residues. With 0 bases removed from V and 0 bases from J, the gap between germline ends came to 11 bases. Per the germline V gene, CDR1 is DFQATT and CDR2 is SNEGSKA (reference sequence). CDR3 amino acids: CSARDLRGSNTGELFF. CDR3 DNA sequence: TGCAGTGCTAGAGATCTTCGGGGATCGAACACCGGGGAGCTGTTTTTT.

This clonotype was counted between two and nine times. This chain uses TRBV6-2 or TRBV6-3 with TRBJ2-3, with 9 positions matching TRBD2. Germline V gives CDR1 MNHEY, CDR2 SVGEGT. CDR3 size: 16 residues. With V trimmed by 6 bases and J by 2 bases, 9 bases remained unmatched. In nucleotides, the CDR3 is TGTGCCAGCAGATTGACTAGCGGCCCTTACACAGATACGCAGTATTTT. Its protein product is CASRLTSGPYTDTQYF.

This clonotype occurred many times. This chain uses TRBV28 with TRBJ2-7; D is unclear. CDR1 MDHEN and CDR2 SYDVKM come from the germline V gene. Trimming took off 7 bases at V and 6 bases at J, with 16 bases between the two ends. The CDR3 is 13 residues long. DNA for the CDR3: TGTGCCAGCACTCCCGCGGCAGTCTCCGAGCAGTACTTC. It encodes CASTPAAVSEQYF.

This clonotype was recorded at least ten times. J is TRBJ1-2 and V is TRBV20-1; perhaps TRBD1 as D (6 bases). In germline, CDR1 is DFQATT, CDR2 SNEGSKA (reference sequence). The CDR3 has 12 amino acids. Trimming cost V 2 bases and J 6 bases, with 10 bases left between them. The CDR3 sequence is CSARRGNDGYTF. The CDR3 nucleotides read TGCAGTGCTAGAAGGGGGAACGATGGCTACACCTTC.

Only one count was recorded for this clonotype. The chain has TRBV20-1 and TRBJ2-1, with TRBD2 identical over 8 bases. Germline V gene data show CDR1 as DFQATT and CDR2 as SNEGSKA (reference sequence). Trimming cost V 3 bases and J 6 bases; bases outside gene matches: 13. This CDR3 has 16 amino acids. CDR3 bases: TGCAGTGCTAGTCAGCCGGGACTAGTTACTAGCAATGAGCAGTTCTTC. It encodes CSASQPGLVTSNEQFF.

This clonotype was found many times. V and J are TRBV2 and TRBJ1-6, with D perhaps matching TRBD1 (6 bases). The CDR3 length is 14 residues. With 7 bases removed from V and 5 bases from J, the gap between germline ends came to 12 bases. Germline V lookup: CDR1 SNHLY, CDR2 FYNNEI. CDR3 protein: CASIRGGNNSPLHF. The CDR3 region has the DNA TGTGCCAGCATAAGGGGGGGAAATAATTCACCCCTCCACTTT.

The chain couples TRBV5-1 to TRBJ2-1; D is uncertain. The CDR3 is 14 residues long. Trimming took off 0 bases at V and 6 bases at J, with 10 bases between the two ends. CDR1 is SGHRS and CDR2 is YFSETQ in the germline V gene. CDR3 loop: CASSLGSSPNEQFF. Here the CDR3 DNA reads TGCGCCAGCAGCTTGGGGTCAAGTCCCAATGAGCAGTTCTTC. The full variable domain, rest sourced from reference TRBV5-1 and TRBJ2-1, is KAGVTQTPRYLIKTRGQQVTLSCSPISGHRSVSWYQQTPGQGLQFLFEYFSETQRNKGNFPGRFSGRQFSNSRSEMNVSTLELGDSALYLCASSLGSSPNEQFFGPGTRLTVL.

The chain uses TRBV2 and TRBJ1-2; D remains ambiguous. The CDR3 has 15 residues. V lost 0 bases and J 5 bases, leaving 13 bases between the germline ends. CDR1 and CDR2 from the germline V gene are SNHLY and FYNNEI. The CDR3 reads CASSEAVANHYGYTF. The CDR3 bases are TGTGCCAGCAGTGAAGCCGTGGCGAACCATTATGGCTACACCTTC. Variable domain in full (rest from reference TRBV2 and TRBJ1-2): EPEVTQTPSHQVTQMGQEVILRCVPISNHLYFYWYRQILGQKVEFLVSFYNNEISEKSEIFDDQFSVERPDGSNFTLKIRSTKLEDSAMYFCASSEAVANHYGYTFGSGTRLTVV.

This clonotype was observed a few times. J is TRBJ1-2 and V is TRBV6-5, with no clear D. Trimming cost V 6 bases and J 0 bases, with 14 bases left between them. The CDR3 extends over 15 amino acids. The V gene's germline CDR1 is MNHEY and CDR2 SVGAGI. Written as DNA, the CDR3 is TGTGCCAGCAGGCTACTCGGAGCCTCTAACTATGGCTACACCTTC. Translation: CASRLLGASNYGYTF.

This clonotype appeared many times. The chain employs TRBV11-3 and TRBJ2-4, with 11 bases lining up with TRBD1. V lost 1 base, J lost 7 bases, and 9 bases stayed unmatched. The CDR3 covers 17 residues. The germline V gene encodes CDR1 SGHNT and CDR2 YENEEA. CDR3: CASSLGGQGAAGNIQYF. The CDR3, as DNA: TGTGCCAGCAGCTTAGGTGGACAGGGGGCAGCTGGGAACATTCAGTACTTC.

There are many counts of this clonotype. The V gene is TRBV11-2, the J gene TRBJ2-1; no firm D call. The CDR3 is 13 residues long. From germline, CDR1 is SGHAT and CDR2 FQNNGV. Trimming removed 2 bases from V and 3 bases from J, with 5 bases in between. In DNA form, the CDR3 reads TGTGCCAGCAGCTTAATAGTCTACAATGAGCAGTTCTTC. Its protein product is CASSLIVYNEQFF. The variable domain in full, with the rest retrieved from reference TRBV11-2 and TRBJ2-1, is EAGVAQSPRYKIIEKRQSVAFWCNPISGHATLYWYQQILGQGPKLLIQFQNNGVVDDSQLPKDRFSAERLKGVDSTLKIQPAKLEDSAVYLCASSLIVYNEQFFGPGTRLTVL.

The chain employs TRBV20-1 and TRBJ2-4; D not certain. Germline V CDR1 and CDR2: DFQATT, SNEGSKA (reference sequence). V lost 0 bases, J lost 9 bases, and 15 bases lay in between. There are 14 residues in the CDR3. The CDR3 DNA follows: TGCAGTGCTAGAGAGCCCGCGACCCCCGGCATTCAGTACTTC. This sequence encodes CSAREPATPGIQYF.

A few counts support this clonotype. This chain links TRBV6-2 or TRBV6-3 with TRBJ2-1; no firm D call. The CDR3 totals 12 residues. The V end lost 5 bases, the J end lost 2 bases, and 4 bases lay between the germline ends. The germline V gene has CDR1 MNHEY and CDR2 SVGEGT. The CDR3: CASSRAYNEQFF. In nucleotides, the CDR3 is TGTGCCAGCAGTCGAGCCTACAATGAGCAGTTCTTC.

The V and J genes are TRBV10-3 and TRBJ2-2; TRBD1 matches 8 bases. The CDR3 is 16 amino acids. The germline V gene encodes CDR1 ENHRY and CDR2 SYGVKD. With V trimmed by 6 bases and J by 7 bases, 13 bases remained unmatched. CDR3 sequence (DNA): TGTGCCATCAGGAAGACCAGGACAGGGCTTTTCGGGGAGCTGTTTTTT. This gives the protein CAIRKTRTGLFGELFF.

The chain joins TRBV6-2 or TRBV6-3 to TRBJ2-3, with unresolved D. This CDR3 spans 12 amino acids. Germline V gene data show CDR1 as MNHEY and CDR2 as SVGEGT. Trimming took off 5 bases at V and 5 bases at J, with 8 bases between the two ends. CDR3 sequence: CASSPLVDTQYF. CDR3 sequence (DNA): TGTGCCAGCAGTCCGTTGGTAGATACGCAGTATTTT.

There are a few counts of this clonotype. J is TRBJ1-1 and V is TRBV5-6, with unresolved D. V lost 0 bases, J lost 1 base, and 13 bases lay in between. This CDR3 has 16 amino acids. CDR1 and CDR2 (germline): SGHDT, YYEEEE. This CDR3 reads CASSLDGYSPNTEAFF. CDR3 DNA sequence: TGTGCCAGCAGCTTGGACGGTTATTCTCCGAACACTGAAGCTTTCTTT.

This clonotype was observed at least ten times. This chain links TRBV24-1 with TRBJ1-1; D is perhaps TRBD1 (6 bases). V lost 0 bases, J lost 1 base, and 8 bases lay in between. Germline loops: CDR1 KGHDR, CDR2 SFDVKD. The CDR3 totals 15 residues. Written as DNA, the CDR3 is TGTGCCACCAGTGATTTGACAGGGAGGAACACTGAAGCTTTCTTT. Protein sequence: CATSDLTGRNTEAFF.

This clonotype was recorded many times. The chain joins TRBV19 to TRBJ2-3; D is perhaps TRBD1 (5 bases). CDR3 length: 14 residues. V was trimmed by 5 bases and J by 1 base, leaving 10 bases between them. From germline, CDR1 is LNHDA and CDR2 SQIVND (reference sequence). The CDR3 DNA follows: TGTGCCAGTAGTGTGCAGGGCGGCACAGATACGCAGTATTTT. Amino acids: CASSVQGGTDTQYF. The full variable domain, its missing parts supplied by reference TRBV19 and TRBJ2-3, is DGGITQSPKYLFRKEGQNVTLSCEQNLNHDAMYWYRQDPGQGLRLIYYSQIVNDFQKGDIAEGYSVSREKKESFPLTVTSAQKNPTAFYLCASSVQGGTDTQYFGPGTRLTVL.

Regarding this clonotype: Possible read error: a much larger clone is one base away. The chain recombines TRBV24-1 with TRBJ1-5, with 7 bases fitting TRBD1. Trimming removed 4 bases from V and 2 bases from J; junction bases left unmatched: 4. Germline V gene sequence: CDR1 KGHDR, CDR2 SFDVKD. CDR3 length equals 15 residues. Written as DNA, the CDR3 is TGTGCCACCAGTGACAGCACAGGGGGCAATCAGCCCCAGCATTTT. Protein product: CATSDSTGGNQPQHF.

For this clonotype: A much larger clone differs by one base, so this may be a read error. The CDR3 loop is CASSWGRGGQFF. CDR3 coding DNA: TGTGCCAGCAGTTGGGGACGGGGTGGGCAGTTCTTC. The genes are TRBV28 and TRBJ2-1; D is possibly TRBD1 or TRBD2 (5 bases each). The CDR3 covers 12 residues. Trimming shortened V by 4 bases and J by 12 bases, and 13 bases separated the two germline ends. CDR1 is MDHEN, CDR2 SYDVKM, per germline. Together with reference TRBV28 and TRBJ2-1, the CDR3 gives the full variable domain: DVKVTQSSRYLVKRTGEKVFLECVQDMDHENMFWYRQDPGLGLRLIYFSYDVKMKEKGDIPEGYSVSREKKERFSLILESASTNQTSMYLCASSWGRGGQFFGPGTRLTVL.

This chain joins TRBV19 and TRBJ1-2; no clear D gene. Germline lookup yields CDR1 LNHDA and CDR2 SQIVND (reference sequence). With 3 bases removed from V and 3 bases from J, the gap between germline ends came to 5 bases. This CDR3 is 12 amino acids long. CDR3 in DNA: TGTGCCAGTAGTATGCAGGACTATGGCTACACCTTC. Translated: CASSMQDYGYTF.

The CDR3 loop is CASTRRRRGGHSYEQYF. As DNA, the CDR3 is TGTGCCAGTACAAGACGACGGAGGGGGGGGCACTCCTACGAGCAGTACTTC. V and J are TRBV19 and TRBJ2-7, with D possibly being TRBD2 (7 bases). The CDR3 totals 17 residues. The V gene's germline CDR1 is LNHDA and CDR2 SQIVND (reference sequence). Trimming stripped 7 bases from V and 0 bases from J, with 22 bases between.

This clonotype occurred a few times. The J gene is TRBJ2-4, the V gene TRBV6-2 or TRBV6-3, with a possible D match to TRBD1 (5 bases). The CDR3 sequence is 14 residues long. V lost 4 bases and J 6 bases, leaving 13 bases between the germline ends. Germline loops: CDR1 MNHEY, CDR2 SVGEGT. This CDR3 reads CASSLTGHLNIQYF. DNA for the CDR3: TGTGCCAGCAGTTTGACCGGACACCTAAACATTCAGTACTTC.

This clonotype was recorded at least ten times. The CDR3 DNA is TGTGCCAGCAGTTACTATTCGGCCCAGCGACGAACTGAAGCTTTCTTT. This gives the protein CASSYYSAQRRTEAFF. The gene calls are TRBV6-5 and TRBJ1-1; no definite D call. Trimming left V 1 base short and J 5 bases short, with 17 bases between. The CDR3 runs to 16 residues. Per the germline V gene, CDR1 is MNHEY and CDR2 is SVGAGI.